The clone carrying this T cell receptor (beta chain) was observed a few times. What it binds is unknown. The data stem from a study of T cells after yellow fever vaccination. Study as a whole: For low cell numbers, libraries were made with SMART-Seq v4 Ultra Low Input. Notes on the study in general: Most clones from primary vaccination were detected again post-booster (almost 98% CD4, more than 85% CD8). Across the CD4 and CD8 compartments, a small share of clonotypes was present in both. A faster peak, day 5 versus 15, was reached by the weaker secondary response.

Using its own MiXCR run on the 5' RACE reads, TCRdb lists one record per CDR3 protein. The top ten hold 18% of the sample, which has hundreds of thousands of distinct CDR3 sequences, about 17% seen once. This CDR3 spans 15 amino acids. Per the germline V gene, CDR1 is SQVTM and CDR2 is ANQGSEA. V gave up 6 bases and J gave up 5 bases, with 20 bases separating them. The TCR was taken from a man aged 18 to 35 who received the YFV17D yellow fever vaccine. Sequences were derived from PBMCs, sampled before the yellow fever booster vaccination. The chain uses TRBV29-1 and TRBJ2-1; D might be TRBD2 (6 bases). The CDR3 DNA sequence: TGCAGCGTGGCGGGGATCGGGGGATCTAACAATGAGCAGTTCTTC. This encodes CSVAGIGGSNNEQFF.